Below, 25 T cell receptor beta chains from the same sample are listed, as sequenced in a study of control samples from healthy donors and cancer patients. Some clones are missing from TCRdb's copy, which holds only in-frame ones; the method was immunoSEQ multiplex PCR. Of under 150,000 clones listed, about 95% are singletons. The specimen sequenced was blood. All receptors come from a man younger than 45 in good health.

The CDR3 is CASSEALRRQPQHF. The CDR3 coding sequence is TGTGCCAGCAGTGAAGCCCTCCGGAGACAGCCCCAGCATTTT. V usage is TRBV6-1 and J usage is TRBJ1-5; D uncertain. Germline lookup yields CDR1 MNHNS and CDR2 SASEGT. This CDR3 comprises 14 residues. V gave up 0 bases and J gave up 7 bases, with 10 bases separating them.

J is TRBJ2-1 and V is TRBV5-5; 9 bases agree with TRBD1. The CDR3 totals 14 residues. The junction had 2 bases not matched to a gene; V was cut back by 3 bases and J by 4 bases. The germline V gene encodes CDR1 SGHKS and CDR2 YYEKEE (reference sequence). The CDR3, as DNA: TGTGCCAGCAGCTACAGGGGGCAGTACAATGAGCAGTTCTTC. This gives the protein CASSYRGQYNEQFF.

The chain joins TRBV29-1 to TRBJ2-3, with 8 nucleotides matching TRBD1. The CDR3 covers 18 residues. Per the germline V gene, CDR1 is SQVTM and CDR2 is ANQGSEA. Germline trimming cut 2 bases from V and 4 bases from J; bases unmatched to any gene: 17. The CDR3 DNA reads TGCAGCGTTGAATGGGGAGTGGCAGGGGGCAGCTTAGCAGATACGCAGTATTTT. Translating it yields CSVEWGVAGGSLADTQYF.

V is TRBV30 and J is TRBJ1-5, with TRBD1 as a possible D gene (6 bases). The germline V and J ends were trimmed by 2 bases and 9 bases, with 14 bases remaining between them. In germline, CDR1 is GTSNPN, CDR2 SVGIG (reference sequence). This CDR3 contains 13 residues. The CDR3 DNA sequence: TGTGCCTGGAGTCCCGGGACACCCTCGCCCCAGCATTTT. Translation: CAWSPGTPSPQHF.

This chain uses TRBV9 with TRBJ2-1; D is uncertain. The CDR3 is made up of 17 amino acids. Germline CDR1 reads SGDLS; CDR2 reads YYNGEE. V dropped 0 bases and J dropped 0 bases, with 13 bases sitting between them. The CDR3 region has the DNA TGTGCCAGCAGCGTAGACGAGCGAGAGAGCTCCTACAATGAGCAGTTCTTC. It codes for CASSVDERESSYNEQFF.

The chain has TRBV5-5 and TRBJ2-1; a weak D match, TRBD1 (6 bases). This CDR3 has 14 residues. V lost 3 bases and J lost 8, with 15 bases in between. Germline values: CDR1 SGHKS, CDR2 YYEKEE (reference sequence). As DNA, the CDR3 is TGTGCCAGCAGCTCCGGGACACCGTCCGATGAGCAGTTCTTC. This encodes CASSSGTPSDEQFF. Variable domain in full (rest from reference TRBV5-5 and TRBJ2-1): DAGVTQSPTHLIKTRGQQVTLRCSPISGHKSVSWYQQVLGQGPQFIFQYYEKEERGRGNFPDRFSARQFPNYSSELNVNALLLGDSALYLCASSSGTPSDEQFFGPGTRLTVL.

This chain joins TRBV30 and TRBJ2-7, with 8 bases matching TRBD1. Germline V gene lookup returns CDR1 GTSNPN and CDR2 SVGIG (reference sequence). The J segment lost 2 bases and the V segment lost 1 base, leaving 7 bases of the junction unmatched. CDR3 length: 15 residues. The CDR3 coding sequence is TGTGCCTGGAGTGGGGCCGGGACAGGACCCTACGAGCAGTACTTC. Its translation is CAWSGAGTGPYEQYF. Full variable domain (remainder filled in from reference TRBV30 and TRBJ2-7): SQTIHQWPATLVQPVGSPLSLECTVEGTSNPNLYWYRQAAGRGLQLLFYSVGIGQISSEVPQNLSASRPQDRQFILSSKKLLLSDSGFYLCAWSGAGTGPYEQYFGPGTRLTVT.

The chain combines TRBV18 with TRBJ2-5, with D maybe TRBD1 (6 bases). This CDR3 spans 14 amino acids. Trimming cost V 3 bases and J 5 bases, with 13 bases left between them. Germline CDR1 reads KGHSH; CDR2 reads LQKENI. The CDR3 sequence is CASSPGAFRETQYF. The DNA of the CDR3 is TGTGCCAGCTCACCGGGGGCCTTTAGGGAGACCCAGTACTTC.

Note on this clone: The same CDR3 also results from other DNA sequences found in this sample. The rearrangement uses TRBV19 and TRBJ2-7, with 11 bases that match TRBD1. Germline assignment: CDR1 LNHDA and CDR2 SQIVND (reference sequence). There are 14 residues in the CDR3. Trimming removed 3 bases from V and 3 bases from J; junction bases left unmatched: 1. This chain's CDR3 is CASSMGQGVYEQYF. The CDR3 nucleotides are TGTGCCAGTAGTATGGGACAGGGGGTCTACGAGCAGTACTTC. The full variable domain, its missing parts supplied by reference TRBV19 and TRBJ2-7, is DGGITQSPKYLFRKEGQNVTLSCEQNLNHDAMYWYRQDPGQGLRLIYYSQIVNDFQKGDIAEGYSVSREKKESFPLTVTSAQKNPTAFYLCASSMGQGVYEQYFGPGTRLTVT.

CDR3 loop: CSVGGGTAADTQYF. CDR3 bases: TGCAGCGTTGGGGGGGGGACTGCCGCAGATACGCAGTATTTT. The chain employs TRBV29-1 and TRBJ2-3, with 7 bases fitting TRBD2. CDR1 and CDR2 (germline): SQVTM, ANQGSEA. The CDR3 extends over 14 amino acids. The V gene end was trimmed by 4 bases and the J gene end by 4 bases; junction bases not matched to a gene: 8.

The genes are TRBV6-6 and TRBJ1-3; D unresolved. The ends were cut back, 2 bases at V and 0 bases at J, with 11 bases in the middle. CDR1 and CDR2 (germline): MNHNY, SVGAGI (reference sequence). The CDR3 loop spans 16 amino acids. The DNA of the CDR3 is TGTGCCAGCAGTTACGGGCAGAGAAGCTCTGGAAACACCATATATTTT. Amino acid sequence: CASSYGQRSSGNTIYF.

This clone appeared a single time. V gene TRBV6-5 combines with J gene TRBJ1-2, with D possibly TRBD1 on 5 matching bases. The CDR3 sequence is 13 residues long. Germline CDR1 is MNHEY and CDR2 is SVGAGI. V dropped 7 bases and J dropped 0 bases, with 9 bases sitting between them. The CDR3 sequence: CASTQGANYGYTF. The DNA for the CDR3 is TGTGCCAGCACCCAGGGAGCTAACTATGGCTACACCTTC.

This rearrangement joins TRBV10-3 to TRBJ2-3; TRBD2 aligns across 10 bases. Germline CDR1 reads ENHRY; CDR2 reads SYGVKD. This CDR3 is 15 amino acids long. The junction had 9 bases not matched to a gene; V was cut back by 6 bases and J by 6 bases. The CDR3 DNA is TGTGCCATCAGGTCGGCTAGCGGGGGAGTGGATACGCAGTATTTT. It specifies CAIRSASGGVDTQYF.

The CDR3: CASSVINTGELFF. The DNA for the CDR3 is TGTGCCAGCAGCGTTATAAACACCGGGGAGCTGTTTTTT. The V call is TRBV9, the J call TRBJ2-2; D call uncertain. V was cut by 2 bases and J by 2 bases, with 4 bases left in between. The CDR3 is 13 amino acids. In germline, CDR1 is SGDLS, CDR2 YYNGEE. The full variable domain, its missing parts supplied by reference TRBV9 and TRBJ2-2, is DSGVTQTPKHLITATGQRVTLRCSPRSGDLSVYWYQQSLDQGLQFLIQYYNGEERAKGNILERFSAQQFPDLHSELNLSSLELGDSALYFCASSVINTGELFFGEGSRLTVL.

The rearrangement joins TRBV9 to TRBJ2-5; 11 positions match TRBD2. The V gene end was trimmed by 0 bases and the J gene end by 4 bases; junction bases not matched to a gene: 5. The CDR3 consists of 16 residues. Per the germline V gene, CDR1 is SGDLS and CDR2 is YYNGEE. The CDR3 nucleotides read TGTGCCAGCAGCGTAGCTAGCGGGGGGAGAGCAGAGACCCAGTACTTC. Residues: CASSVASGGRAETQYF. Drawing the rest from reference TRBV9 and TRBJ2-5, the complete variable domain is DSGVTQTPKHLITATGQRVTLRCSPRSGDLSVYWYQQSLDQGLQFLIQYYNGEERAKGNILERFSAQQFPDLHSELNLSSLELGDSALYFCASSVASGGRAETQYFGPGTRLLVL.

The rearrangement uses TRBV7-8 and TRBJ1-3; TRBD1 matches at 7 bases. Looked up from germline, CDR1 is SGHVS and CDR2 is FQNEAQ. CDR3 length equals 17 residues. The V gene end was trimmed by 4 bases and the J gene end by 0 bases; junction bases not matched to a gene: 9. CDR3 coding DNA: TGTGCCAGCAGCTCACAGGGGACACCGCTCTCTGGAAACACCATATATTTT. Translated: CASSSQGTPLSGNTIYF.

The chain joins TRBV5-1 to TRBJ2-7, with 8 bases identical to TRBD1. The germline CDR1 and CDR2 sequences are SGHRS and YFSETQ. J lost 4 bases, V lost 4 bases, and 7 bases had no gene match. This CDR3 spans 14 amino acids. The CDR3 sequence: CASSPVDRAYEQYF. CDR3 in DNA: TGCGCCAGCAGCCCGGTGGACAGGGCGTACGAGCAGTACTTC.

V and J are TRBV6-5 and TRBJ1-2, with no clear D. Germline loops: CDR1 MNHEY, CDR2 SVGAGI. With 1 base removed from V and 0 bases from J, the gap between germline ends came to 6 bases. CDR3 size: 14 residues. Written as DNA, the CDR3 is TGTGCCAGCAGTTACTTTGGGTCTAACTATGGCTACACCTTC. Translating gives CASSYFGSNYGYTF.

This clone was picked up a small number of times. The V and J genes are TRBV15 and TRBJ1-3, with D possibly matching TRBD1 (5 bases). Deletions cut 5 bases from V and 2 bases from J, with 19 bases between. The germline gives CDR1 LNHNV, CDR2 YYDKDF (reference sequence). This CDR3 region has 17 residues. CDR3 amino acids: CATSESGAILPGNTIYF. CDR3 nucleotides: TGTGCCACCAGCGAGAGTGGGGCCATCCTGCCTGGAAACACCATATATTTT.

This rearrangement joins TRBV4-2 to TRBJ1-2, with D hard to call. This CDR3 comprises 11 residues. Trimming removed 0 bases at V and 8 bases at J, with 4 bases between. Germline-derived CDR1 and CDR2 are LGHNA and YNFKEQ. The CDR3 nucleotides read TGTGCCAGCAGCCAAGATTCAGGCTACACCTTC. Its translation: CASSQDSGYTF.

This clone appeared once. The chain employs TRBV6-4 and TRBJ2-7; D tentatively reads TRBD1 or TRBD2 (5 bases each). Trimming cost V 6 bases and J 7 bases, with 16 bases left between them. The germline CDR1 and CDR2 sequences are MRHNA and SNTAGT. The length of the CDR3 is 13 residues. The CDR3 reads CASRRDLPWEQYF. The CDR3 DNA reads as TGTGCCAGCAGGAGGGACCTCCCGTGGGAGCAGTACTTC.

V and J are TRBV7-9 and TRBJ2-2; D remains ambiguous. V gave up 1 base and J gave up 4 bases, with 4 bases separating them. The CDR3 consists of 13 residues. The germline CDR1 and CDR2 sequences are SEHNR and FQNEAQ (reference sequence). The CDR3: CASSLEATGELFF. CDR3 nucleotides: TGTGCCAGCAGCTTAGAGGCCACCGGGGAGCTGTTTTTT.

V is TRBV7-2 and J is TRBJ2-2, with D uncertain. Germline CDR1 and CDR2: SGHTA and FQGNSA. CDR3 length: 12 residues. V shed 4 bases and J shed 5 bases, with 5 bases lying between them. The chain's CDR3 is CASSYYTGELFF. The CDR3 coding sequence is TGTGCCAGCAGCTACTATACCGGGGAGCTGTTTTTT. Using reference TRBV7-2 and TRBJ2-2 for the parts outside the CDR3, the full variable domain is GAGVSQSPSNKVTEKGKDVELRCDPISGHTALYWYRQSLGQGLEFLIYFQGNSAPDKSGLPSDRFSAERTGGSVSTLTIQRTQQEDSAVYLCASSYYTGELFFGEGSRLTVL.

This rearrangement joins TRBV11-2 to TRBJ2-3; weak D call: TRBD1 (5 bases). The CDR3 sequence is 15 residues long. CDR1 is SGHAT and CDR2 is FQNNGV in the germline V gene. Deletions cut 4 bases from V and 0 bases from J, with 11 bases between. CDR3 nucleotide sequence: TGTGCCAGCAGCTGGTCAGGGTCCAGCACAGATACGCAGTATTTT. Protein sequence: CASSWSGSSTDTQYF.

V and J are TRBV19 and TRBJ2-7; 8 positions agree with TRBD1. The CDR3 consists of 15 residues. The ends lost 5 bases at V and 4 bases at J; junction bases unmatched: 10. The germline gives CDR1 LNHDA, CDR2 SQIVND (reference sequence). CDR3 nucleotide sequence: TGTGCCAGTAGTTACGGACAGGGAGGTGGGTACGAGCAGTACTTC. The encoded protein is CASSYGQGGGYEQYF.